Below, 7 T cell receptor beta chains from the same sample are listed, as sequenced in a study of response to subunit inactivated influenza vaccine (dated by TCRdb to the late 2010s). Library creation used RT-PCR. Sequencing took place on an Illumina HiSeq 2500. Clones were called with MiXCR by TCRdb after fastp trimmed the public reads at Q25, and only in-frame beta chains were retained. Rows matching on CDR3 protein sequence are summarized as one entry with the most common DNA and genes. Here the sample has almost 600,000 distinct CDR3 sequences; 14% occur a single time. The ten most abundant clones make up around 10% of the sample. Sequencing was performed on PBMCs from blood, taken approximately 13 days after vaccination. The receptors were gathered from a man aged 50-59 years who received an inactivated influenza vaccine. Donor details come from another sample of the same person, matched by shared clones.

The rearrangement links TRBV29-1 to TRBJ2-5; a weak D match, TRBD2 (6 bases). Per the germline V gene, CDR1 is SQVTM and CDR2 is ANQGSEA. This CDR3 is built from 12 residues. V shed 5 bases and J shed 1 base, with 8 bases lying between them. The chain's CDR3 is CSVYSGQETQYF. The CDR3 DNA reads TGCAGCGTTTATAGCGGCCAAGAGACCCAGTACTTC.

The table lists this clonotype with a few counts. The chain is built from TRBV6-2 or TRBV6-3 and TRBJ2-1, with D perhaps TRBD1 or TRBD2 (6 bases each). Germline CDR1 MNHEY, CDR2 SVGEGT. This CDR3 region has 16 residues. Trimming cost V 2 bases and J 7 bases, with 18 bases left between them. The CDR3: CASSYGGRGGWNEQFF. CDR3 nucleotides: TGTGCCAGCAGTTACGGCGGCAGGGGAGGTTGGAATGAGCAGTTCTTC.

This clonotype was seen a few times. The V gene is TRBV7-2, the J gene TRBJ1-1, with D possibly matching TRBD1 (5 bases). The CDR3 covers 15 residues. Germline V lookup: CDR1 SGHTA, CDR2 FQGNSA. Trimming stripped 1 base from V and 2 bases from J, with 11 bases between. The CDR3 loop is CASSLVGTSNTEAFF. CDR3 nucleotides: TGTGCCAGCAGCTTAGTGGGGACGTCTAACACTGAAGCTTTCTTT. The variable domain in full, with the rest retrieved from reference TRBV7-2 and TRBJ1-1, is GAGVSQSPSNKVTEKGKDVELRCDPISGHTALYWYRQSLGQGLEFLIYFQGNSAPDKSGLPSDRFSAERTGGSVSTLTIQRTQQEDSAVYLCASSLVGTSNTEAFFGQGTRLTVV.

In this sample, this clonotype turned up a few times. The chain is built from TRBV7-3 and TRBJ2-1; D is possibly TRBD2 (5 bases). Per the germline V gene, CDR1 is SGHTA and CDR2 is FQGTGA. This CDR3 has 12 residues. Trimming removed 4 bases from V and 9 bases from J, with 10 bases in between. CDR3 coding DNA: TGTGCCAGCAGCTCATCCGAGGGTGAGCAGTTCTTC. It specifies CASSSSEGEQFF.

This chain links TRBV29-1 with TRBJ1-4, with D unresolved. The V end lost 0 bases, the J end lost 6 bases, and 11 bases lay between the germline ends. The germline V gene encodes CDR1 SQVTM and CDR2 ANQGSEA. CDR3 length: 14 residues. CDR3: CSVEEKGEDEKLFF. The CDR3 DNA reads TGCAGCGTTGAAGAAAAGGGCGAAGATGAAAAACTGTTTTTT.

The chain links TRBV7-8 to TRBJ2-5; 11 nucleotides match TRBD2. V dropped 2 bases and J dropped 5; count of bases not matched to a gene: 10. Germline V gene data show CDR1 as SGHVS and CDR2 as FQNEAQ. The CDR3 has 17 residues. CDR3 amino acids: CASSLSLAGGNAETQYF. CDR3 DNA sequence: TGTGCCAGCAGCTTAAGTCTAGCGGGAGGTAATGCGGAGACCCAGTACTTC. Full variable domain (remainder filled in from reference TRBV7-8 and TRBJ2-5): GAGVSQSPRYKVAKRGQDVALRCDPISGHVSLFWYQQALGQGPEFLTYFQNEAQLDKSGLPSDRFFAERPEGSVSTLKIQRTQQEDSAVYLCASSLSLAGGNAETQYFGPGTRLLVL.

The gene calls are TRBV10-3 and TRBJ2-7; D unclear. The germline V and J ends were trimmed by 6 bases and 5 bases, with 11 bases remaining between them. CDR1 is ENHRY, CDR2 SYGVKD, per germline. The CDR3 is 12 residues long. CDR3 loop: CAIRGVRDEQYF. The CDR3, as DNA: TGTGCCATCAGGGGCGTCCGGGACGAGCAGTACTTC.